The clone carrying this TCR beta chain appeared a single time. The V end was cut by 4 bases, the J end by 3 bases, with 20 bases between. Germline V lookup: CDR1 SGHNT, CDR2 YYREEE (reference sequence). This CDR3 is built from 17 residues. The data were obtained in a study of T cell changes during pregnancy in multiple sclerosis. Here immunoSEQ multiplex PCR was the method, and the copy in TCRdb shows in-frame clones only, minus some. The repertoire holds tens of thousands of clones, 91% seen once, with approximately 5% in the top ten. The chain links TRBV5-4 to TRBJ2-1; maybe TRBD1 (5 bases). The input for sequencing was CD8+ T cells from peripheral blood mononuclear cells, taken before pregnancy. The TCR originated in a female donor with multiple sclerosis, enrolled in a pregnancy study. The CDR3 loop is CASSTDPDRENYNEQFF. CDR3 nucleotide sequence: TGTGCCAGCAGCACCGACCCCGACAGAGAAAACTACAATGAGCAGTTCTTC.